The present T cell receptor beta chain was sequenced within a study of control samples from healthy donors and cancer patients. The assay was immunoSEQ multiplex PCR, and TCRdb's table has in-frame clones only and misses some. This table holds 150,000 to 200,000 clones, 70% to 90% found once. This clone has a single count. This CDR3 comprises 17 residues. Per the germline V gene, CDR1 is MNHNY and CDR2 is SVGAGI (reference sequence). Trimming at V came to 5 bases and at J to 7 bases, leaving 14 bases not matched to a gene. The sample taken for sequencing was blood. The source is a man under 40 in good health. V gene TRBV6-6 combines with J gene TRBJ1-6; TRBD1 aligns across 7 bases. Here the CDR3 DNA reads TGTGCCAGCAGTCAACCGTCCCGACAGGGTCCGAATTCACCCCTCCACTTT. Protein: CASSQPSRQGPNSPLHF.